This TCR beta chain was identified in a study of T cell responses to AZD1222 COVID-19 vaccine. Clones were sequenced by immunoSEQ multiplex PCR, and TCRdb holds only the in-frame ones, with some missing. The table records about 76,000 clones, 60% to 85% of them present only once. The CDR3 length is 15 residues. Trimming took 1 base from V and 6 from J, leaving 15 bases between them. The V gene's germline CDR1 is SEHNR and CDR2 FQNEAQ (reference sequence). Study results and caveats: There were vaccine-associated CD4 TCRs across spike, dominant at 160-218 and 743-854. An increase in Spike-specific TCR breadth and depth was observed after two AZD1222 doses. Unmutated variant regions reportedly attract nearly half of all spike-specific TCRs.

As for this clone: Antigen: not known.

The gene calls are TRBV7-9 and TRBJ2-5; D is tentatively TRBD1 or TRBD2 (5 bases each). The TCR was taken from an adult who received the MenACWY meningococcal vaccine as a control. The sequencing here drew on peripheral blood, taken 28 days after the second dose of the MenACWY control vaccine. The CDR3 loop is CASSLGQGSGKTQYF. DNA for the CDR3: TGTGCCAGCAGCTTAGGGCAGGGATCGGGAAAGACCCAGTACTTC.